Presented here are 29 T cell receptor beta chains from one specimen sequenced in a study of shared clonotypes between healthy human individuals. Sequencing used immunoSEQ multiplex PCR; TCRdb keeps in-frame clones, though not all of them. The sample records some 500,000 clones, roughly 80% being singletons. The specimen was PBMCs. Receptors were obtained from a woman between 35 and 50 years old in good health. Some clones in this sample may be carry-over from other donors' samples.

The chain carries TRBV15 and TRBJ2-1; 12 bases match TRBD1. The ends lost 2 bases at V and 7 bases at J; junction bases unmatched: 6. The germline CDR1 and CDR2 sequences are LNHNV and YYDKDF (reference sequence). The CDR3 has 16 amino acids. CDR3 nucleotide sequence: TGTGCCACCAGCAGATCCCGGGACAGGGGGCTGAATGAGCAGTTCTTC. It codes for CATSRSRDRGLNEQFF.

The sample holds a few counts of this clone. The chain uses TRBV10-2 and TRBJ1-5; D might be TRBD1 (5 bases). Germline CDR1 WSHSY, CDR2 SAAADI. Trimming left V 3 bases short and J 9 bases short, with 9 bases between. This CDR3 comprises 12 residues. CDR3: CASSEWGTPQHF. The CDR3 nucleotides read TGCGCCAGCAGTGAATGGGGGACGCCCCAGCATTTT.

V usage is TRBV9 and J usage is TRBJ2-5; a weak D match, TRBD2 (7 bases). The CDR3 sequence is 15 residues long. The ends were cut back, 0 bases at V and 6 bases at J, with 15 bases in the middle. Germline values: CDR1 SGDLS, CDR2 YYNGEE. In DNA form, the CDR3 reads TGTGCCAGCAGCGTAGGGGAGGGGGTCGGGAAGACCCAGTACTTC. As protein: CASSVGEGVGKTQYF.

The chain links TRBV11-2 to TRBJ2-7; tentatively, D is TRBD2 (6 bases). This CDR3 has 15 amino acids. Germline V CDR1 and CDR2: SGHAT, FQNNGV. Trimming took 0 bases from V and 2 from J, leaving 11 bases between them. CDR3 in DNA: TGTGCCAGCAGCTTAGAAGGTGGAGGGGCCTACGAGCAGTACTTC. It translates to CASSLEGGGAYEQYF. Looking up the rest from reference TRBV11-2 and TRBJ2-7 gives the full variable domain: EAGVAQSPRYKIIEKRQSVAFWCNPISGHATLYWYQQILGQGPKLLIQFQNNGVVDDSQLPKDRFSAERLKGVDSTLKIQPAKLEDSAVYLCASSLEGGGAYEQYFGPGTRLTVT.

The chain employs TRBV7-3 and TRBJ2-1; D possibly corresponds to TRBD2 (5 bases). Trimming took 0 bases from V and 0 from J, leaving 15 bases between them. Germline V gene lookup returns CDR1 SGHTA and CDR2 FQGTGA. This CDR3 has 18 residues. The CDR3 reads CASSLTTRRLSSYNEQFF. The DNA for the CDR3 is TGTGCCAGCAGCTTAACTACTAGGAGACTCAGCTCCTACAATGAGCAGTTCTTC.

This clone was observed a single time. The chain couples TRBV19 to TRBJ2-2; TRBD1 is a possible D gene (6 bases). Germline loops: CDR1 LNHDA, CDR2 SQIVND (reference sequence). V lost 3 bases and J lost 1, with 12 bases in between. CDR3 length: 16 residues. Here the CDR3 reads CASSMNRVMNTGELFF. In nucleotides, the CDR3 is TGTGCCAGTAGTATGAACAGGGTCATGAACACCGGGGAGCTGTTTTTT.

The chain carries TRBV11-2 and TRBJ2-7, with TRBD1 identical over 7 bases. The CDR3 spans 15 residues. Trimming removed 5 bases from V and 3 bases from J; junction bases left unmatched: 10. CDR1 is SGHAT, CDR2 FQNNGV, per germline. Here the CDR3 reads CASSLERDRFYEQYF. CDR3 nucleotides: TGTGCCAGCAGCCTCGAAAGGGACAGATTCTACGAGCAGTACTTC.

This clone was picked up one time. The rearrangement links TRBV2 to TRBJ2-3; D gene ambiguous. The CDR3 has 18 residues. V shed 5 bases and J shed 0 bases, with 21 bases lying between them. Looked up from germline, CDR1 is SNHLY and CDR2 is FYNNEI. CDR3 loop: CASSSPPLSVASTDTQYF. CDR3 sequence (DNA): TGTGCCAGCAGTTCACCGCCCCTCAGTGTGGCTAGCACAGATACGCAGTATTTT.

In this sample, this clone turned up once. The genes are TRBV7-6 and TRBJ2-5; TRBD2 aligns across 8 bases. The trim removed 5 bases at V and 5 bases at J, leaving 13 bases unmatched. CDR3 size: 16 residues. Per germline, CDR1 SGHVS and CDR2 FNYEAQ. CDR3 nucleotides: TGTGCCAGCAGCAGAGATGGCGGGAGGTCAGGGGAGACCCAGTACTTC. Protein: CASSRDGGRSGETQYF.

This chain joins TRBV7-8 and TRBJ2-1, with 11 bases aligning to TRBD2. The CDR3 has 19 residues. Germline V lookup: CDR1 SGHVS, CDR2 FQNEAQ. The ends lost 0 bases at V and 2 bases at J; junction bases unmatched: 9. CDR3 DNA sequence: TGTGCCAGCAGCTTAGCGCTGGGGGGACTAGCGGCCCCCTACAATGAGCAGTTCTTC. Its protein product is CASSLALGGLAAPYNEQFF.

The chain recombines TRBV11-2 with TRBJ2-1, with TRBD1 identical over 10 bases. The CDR3 consists of 15 residues. Germline CDR1 and CDR2: SGHAT and FQNNGV. J lost 2 bases, V lost 5 bases, and 3 bases had no gene match. CDR3 amino acids: CASSRGQGAYNEQFF. The CDR3 DNA reads as TGTGCCAGCAGCCGCGGACAGGGGGCCTACAATGAGCAGTTCTTC.

This chain connects TRBV30 to TRBJ2-7, with 8 bases matching TRBD1. The V gene's germline CDR1 is GTSNPN and CDR2 SVGIG (reference sequence). The junction had 6 bases not matched to a gene; V was cut back by 0 bases and J by 5 bases. The length of the CDR3 is 14 residues. CDR3 sequence reads: CAWSVDRGSDEQYF. In nucleotides, the CDR3 is TGTGCCTGGAGTGTTGACAGGGGATCTGACGAGCAGTACTTC.

In DNA, the CDR3 is TGTGCCAGCAGCTCCCGACAGGTTCTGTATGGCTACACCTTC. This translates into CASSSRQVLYGYTF. The J gene is TRBJ1-2, the V gene TRBV7-9; D perhaps matches TRBD1 (6 bases). This CDR3 spans 14 amino acids. Trimming stripped 4 bases from V and 5 bases from J, with 14 bases between. Germline V gene lookup returns CDR1 SEHNR and CDR2 FQNEAQ (reference sequence). The full variable domain, in which reference TRBV7-9 and TRBJ1-2 provide the parts outside the CDR3, is DTGVSQNPRHKITKRGQNVTFRCDPISEHNRLYWYRQTLGQGPEFLTYFQNEAQLEKSRLLSDRFSAERPKGSFSTLEIQRTEQGDSAMYLCASSSRQVLYGYTFGSGTRLTVV.

The table lists this clone with a few counts. The rearrangement joins TRBV28 to TRBJ2-3; TRBD1 aligns across 7 bases. Trimming removed 3 bases from V and 5 bases from J; junction bases left unmatched: 5. CDR1 MDHEN and CDR2 SYDVKM come from the germline V gene. This CDR3 comprises 14 residues. CDR3 in amino acids: CASSLTGQKDTQYF. The DNA of the CDR3 is TGTGCCAGCAGTTTGACAGGGCAAAAAGATACGCAGTATTTT.

V gene TRBV30 combines with J gene TRBJ2-7; maybe TRBD1 (5 bases). This CDR3 region has 15 residues. Germline V CDR1 and CDR2: GTSNPN, SVGIG (reference sequence). V was shortened by 1 base and J by 5 bases, with 18 bases between the two germline ends. The CDR3 nucleotides are TGTGCCTGGAGTGGCGGTTTAGTAGGGGCCCACGAGCAGTACTTC. Translation: CAWSGGLVGAHEQYF.

This clone has a handful of counts. The chain is built from TRBV28 and TRBJ2-7; 12 positions match TRBD2. V lost 5 bases, J lost 2 bases, and 4 bases stayed unmatched. This CDR3 comprises 15 residues. CDR1 and CDR2 (germline): MDHEN, SYDVKM. The CDR3: CASSPTSGRPYEQYF. Written as DNA, the CDR3 is TGTGCCAGCAGTCCTACTAGCGGGAGGCCCTACGAGCAGTACTTC. The variable domain in full, with the rest retrieved from reference TRBV28 and TRBJ2-7, is DVKVTQSSRYLVKRTGEKVFLECVQDMDHENMFWYRQDPGLGLRLIYFSYDVKMKEKGDIPEGYSVSREKKERFSLILESASTNQTSMYLCASSPTSGRPYEQYFGPGTRLTVT.

This clone has more than one count but fewer than ten. V usage is TRBV7-9 and J usage is TRBJ2-7; D unresolved. The CDR3 runs 12 residues. Germline CDR1 reads SEHNR; CDR2 reads FQNEAQ (reference sequence). The CDR3 region is CRGLRPSYEQYF. CDR3 DNA: TGTAGAGGATTGAGGCCTTCCTACGAGCAGTACTTC.

The J gene is TRBJ2-7, the V gene TRBV5-4; TRBD1 matches 8 bases. The CDR3 loop spans 13 amino acids. V trimming: 2 bases; J trimming: 7 bases; junction bases outside the gene matches: 5. Germline assignment: CDR1 SGHNT and CDR2 YYREEE (reference sequence). The CDR3 spells CASSLPGTGEQYF. CDR3 nucleotide sequence: TGTGCCAGCAGCTTACCAGGGACAGGAGAGCAGTACTTC.

Of note for this clone: Other nucleotide sequences from this sample produce the same CDR3. V usage is TRBV5-1 and J usage is TRBJ1-2; 7 bases are shared with TRBD1. Trimming cost V 4 bases and J 2 bases; bases outside gene matches: 5. Per germline, CDR1 SGHRS and CDR2 YFSETQ. This CDR3 has 14 amino acids. The CDR3 DNA follows: TGCGCCAGCAGCCCCGGGACAGCGAACTATGGCTACACCTTC. Its protein product is CASSPGTANYGYTF.

J is TRBJ2-1 and V is TRBV29-1; D ambiguous. Per germline, CDR1 SQVTM and CDR2 ANQGSEA. The CDR3 totals 13 residues. V was pared by 1 base and J by 0 bases, with 4 bases between. CDR3 region: CSVEGGSYNEQFF. CDR3 DNA sequence: TGCAGCGTTGAAGGGGGCTCCTACAATGAGCAGTTCTTC.

Worth noting for this clone: With a much larger clone just one base away, this may be a read error. It is likely a read error, because the conserved phenylalanine at the end of the CDR3 is missing. J is TRBJ1-2 and V is TRBV29-1, with TRBD1 as a possible D gene (5 bases). CDR1 is SQVTM, CDR2 ANQGSEA, per germline. This CDR3 contains 12 residues. V gave up 0 bases and J gave up 7 bases, with 9 bases separating them. The CDR3 protein is CSVEDQGVGYTS. In DNA, the CDR3 is TGCAGCGTTGAAGATCAAGGGGTTGGCTACACCTCC.

The chain has TRBV15 and TRBJ2-3; 7 positions match TRBD2. The length of the CDR3 is 16 residues. Germline CDR1 reads LNHNV; CDR2 reads YYDKDF (reference sequence). Germline trimming cut 2 bases from V and 1 base from J; bases unmatched to any gene: 6. The CDR3 sequence is CATSRTPSGRTDTQYF. CDR3 sequence (DNA): TGTGCCACCAGCAGAACCCCTAGCGGCCGCACAGATACGCAGTATTTT.

J is TRBJ2-3 and V is TRBV5-4; D gene uncertain. Germline V CDR1 and CDR2: SGHNT, YYREEE (reference sequence). Trimming shortened V by 3 bases and J by 13 bases, and 15 bases separated the two germline ends. The CDR3 consists of 12 residues. Here the CDR3 reads CASSSSPDREYF. CDR3 bases: TGTGCCAGCAGCTCTAGTCCAGATAGGGAGTATTTT.

The V call is TRBV29-1, the J call TRBJ2-5; TRBD1 agrees at 8 bases. The CDR3 extends over 14 amino acids. V shed 6 bases and J 5 bases; nucleotides not matched to a gene: 11. Germline values: CDR1 SQVTM, CDR2 ANQGSEA. DNA of the CDR3: TGCAGCGTAGCTCGACAGGGGTCGAGGGAGACCCAGTACTTC. It codes for CSVARQGSRETQYF.

The V gene is TRBV2, the J gene TRBJ2-1, with 10 bases matching TRBD2. The CDR3 loop spans 14 amino acids. J was trimmed by 3 bases and V by 6 bases; bases with no gene match: 2. Germline values: CDR1 SNHLY, CDR2 FYNNEI. The CDR3 here is CASRGTSVYNEQFF. In DNA, the CDR3 is TGTGCCAGCAGAGGGACTAGCGTCTACAATGAGCAGTTCTTC.

The V and J genes are TRBV7-3 and TRBJ2-3; 11 bases are a match to TRBD2. Germline V gene sequence: CDR1 SGHTA, CDR2 FQGTGA. The CDR3 contains 16 residues. V shed 5 bases and J 0 bases; nucleotides not matched to a gene: 4. CDR3 DNA: TGTGCCAGCAGCCCAAGACTAGCGGGGAGCACAGATACGCAGTATTTT. It specifies CASSPRLAGSTDTQYF.

The V and J genes are TRBV28 and TRBJ2-2; D not certain. The V end lost 3 bases, the J end lost 4 bases, and 12 bases lay between the germline ends. This CDR3 is 15 amino acids long. Per germline, CDR1 MDHEN and CDR2 SYDVKM. The CDR3 nucleotides read TGTGCCAGCAGTTTTGGAGTTGTCGGCACCGGGGAGCTGTTTTTT. It translates to CASSFGVVGTGELFF.

The chain's CDR3 is CASSEMGTGEISYEQYF. For the CDR3, the DNA is TGTGCCAGCAGTGAAATGGGGACAGGGGAAATAAGCTACGAGCAGTACTTC. This rearrangement joins TRBV25-1 to TRBJ2-5; 10 bases align to TRBD1. TRBJ2-7 explains the end of the DNA better; the J call may be wrong. Germline CDR1 and CDR2: MGHDK and SYGVNS. The CDR3 spans 17 residues.

The rearrangement links TRBV6-1 to TRBJ2-6; TRBD1 might be the D (6 bases). Trimming took off 1 base at V and 1 base at J, with 8 bases between the two ends. Germline V gene data show CDR1 as MNHNS and CDR2 as SASEGT. CDR3 length equals 16 residues. In DNA form, the CDR3 reads TGTGCCAGCAGTGAAGGGACAGCATCTGGGGCCAACGTCCTGACTTTC. Translated, it gives CASSEGTASGANVLTF.